The next 24 T cell receptor beta chains were all read from a single sample in a study of CD8+ T cells in alopecia areata. Sorting separated CD25+CD127- cells from the CD4+ cells of 4 to 6 patients. Reverse transcribed after extraction, RNA yielded cDNA as the sequencing template. TCRdb's table, derived via immunoSEQ multiplex PCR, lists solely in-frame clones and lacks some. The data show roughly 40,000 clones, with around 50% seen just once and more than 1.5% held by the top ten. Source material: CD4+ Tregs sorted from blood. These receptors originate from a human donor with alopecia areata.

This chain connects TRBV7-9 to TRBJ2-1, with 15 bases that match TRBD2. The CDR3 runs to 18 residues. From germline, CDR1 is SEHNR and CDR2 FQNEAQ (reference sequence). With V trimmed by 6 bases and J by 7 bases, 13 bases remained unmatched. As DNA, the CDR3 is TGTGCCAGCAGGGCAGCCCCGTGGACTAGCGGGAGGGGGAATGAGCAGTTCTTC. Its translation is CASRAAPWTSGRGNEQFF.

CDR3 region: CASSQGSGNTIYF. For the CDR3, the DNA is TGTGCCAGCAGCCAAGGGTCTGGAAACACCATATATTTT. The V and J genes are TRBV7-9 and TRBJ1-3; D remains unclear. Per the germline V gene, CDR1 is SEHNR and CDR2 is FQNEAQ (reference sequence). Trimming removed 5 bases from V and 1 base from J, with 6 bases in between. The CDR3 is 13 amino acids. Based on the CDR3 plus reference TRBV7-9 and TRBJ1-3, the full variable domain is DTGVSQNPRHKITKRGQNVTFRCDPISEHNRLYWYRQTLGQGPEFLTYFQNEAQLEKSRLLSDRFSAERPKGSFSTLEIQRTEQGDSAMYLCASSQGSGNTIYFGEGSWLTVV.

The V and J genes are TRBV10-2 and TRBJ2-4, with D perhaps TRBD2 (7 bases). CDR3 length: 15 residues. Trimming pared 8 bases from V and 6 bases from J, leaving 20 bases between. Germline CDR1 WSHSY, CDR2 SAAADI. CDR3 bases: TGCGCCAGCCCCCGAGGGGGGGCCCTCCGAAACATTCAGTACTTC. This gives the protein CASPRGGALRNIQYF.

The gene calls are TRBV29-1 and TRBJ2-1; D is perhaps TRBD2 (6 bases). This CDR3 has 14 residues. Germline assignment: CDR1 SQVTM and CDR2 ANQGSEA. V lost 2 bases, J lost 5 bases, and 13 bases lay in between. The CDR3 sequence: CSVEIAAHHNEQFF. Written as DNA, the CDR3 is TGCAGCGTTGAAATAGCGGCACATCACAATGAGCAGTTCTTC.

The chain recombines TRBV27 with TRBJ2-7; D possibly uses TRBD1 or TRBD2 (5 bases each). Trimming cost V 6 bases and J 4 bases, with 22 bases left between them. Germline V gives CDR1 MNHEY, CDR2 SMNVEV (reference sequence). The CDR3 is made up of 16 amino acids. This CDR3 is CASRQLSGTWLYEQYF. CDR3 DNA sequence: TGTGCCAGCAGGCAACTATCCGGGACCTGGTTGTACGAGCAGTACTTC.

The J gene is TRBJ2-5, the V gene TRBV4-2; 7 bases are shared with TRBD1. The DNA end lines up better with TRBJ2-7; the J call may be wrong. The CDR3 contains 16 residues. CDR1 LGHNA and CDR2 YNFKEQ come from the germline V gene. The DNA of the CDR3 is TGTGCCAGCAGCCAGGACTCCCGGGACAGCCTCTACGAGCAGTACTTC. Protein product: CASSQDSRDSLYEQYF.

This chain links TRBV19 with TRBJ1-5; D may be TRBD1 (5 bases). The CDR3 length is 16 residues. Trimming stripped 8 bases from V and 4 bases from J, with 21 bases between. Germline CDR1 reads LNHDA; CDR2 reads SQIVND (reference sequence). CDR3: CASLRYPAGGNQPQHF. The DNA of the CDR3 is TGTGCCAGTCTCCGATACCCCGCGGGGGGTAATCAGCCCCAGCATTTT.

This clone was recorded a few times. The chain has TRBV29-1 and TRBJ1-2; 9 positions agree with TRBD1. Germline V gene data show CDR1 as SQVTM and CDR2 as ANQGSEA. The ends lost 7 bases at V and 5 bases at J; junction bases unmatched: 8. The CDR3 totals 13 residues. The CDR3 is CSARTGELYGYTF. CDR3 nucleotides: TGCAGCGCCCGGACAGGGGAGCTATATGGCTACACCTTC.

This clone was recorded once. In DNA, the CDR3 is TGTGCCAGCAGCTTAGCGACCCGGGGGAACAATAACTATGGCTACACCTTC. This sequence encodes CASSLATRGNNNYGYTF. The chain carries TRBV7-2 and TRBJ1-2; the D gene is possibly TRBD1 (5 bases). This CDR3 is 17 amino acids long. Trimming removed 0 bases from V and 1 base from J, with 15 bases in between. The germline gives CDR1 SGHTA, CDR2 FQGNSA.

The sample holds one count of this clone. The CDR3 sequence: CASSLALRSYEQYF. The CDR3 DNA reads as TGCGCCAGCAGCTTGGCCTTGAGGAGCTACGAGCAGTACTTC. The chain links TRBV5-1 to TRBJ2-7; D not resolved. The germline V gene has CDR1 SGHRS and CDR2 YFSETQ. Trimming shortened V by 0 bases and J by 3 bases, and 10 bases separated the two germline ends. The CDR3 is 14 amino acids.

The gene calls are TRBV11-3 and TRBJ2-7, with D maybe TRBD1 (6 bases). The germline gives CDR1 SGHNT, CDR2 YENEEA. The CDR3 is made up of 14 amino acids. V was clipped by 5 bases and J by 1 base, with 12 bases between them. The CDR3 region is CASSATGISYEQYF. The DNA for the CDR3 is TGTGCCAGCAGCGCCACAGGGATATCCTACGAGCAGTACTTC.

This clone was seen a handful of times. This chain links TRBV25-1 with TRBJ2-3; D uncertain. Trimming removed 1 base at V and 0 bases at J, with 11 bases between. Germline lookup yields CDR1 MGHDK and CDR2 SYGVNS. The CDR3 covers 16 residues. The CDR3 is CASSEFGQRSTDTQYF. The DNA for the CDR3 is TGTGCCAGCAGTGAATTTGGCCAGAGAAGCACAGATACGCAGTATTTT. The whole variable domain, remainder taken from reference TRBV25-1 and TRBJ2-3, is EADIYQTPRYLVIGTGKKITLECSQTMGHDKMYWYQQDPGMELHLIHYSYGVNSTEKGDLSSESTVSRIRTEHFPLTLESARPSHTSQYLCASSEFGQRSTDTQYFGPGTRLTVL.

This clone was counted a single time. The chain combines TRBV6-5 with TRBJ1-5; possible D gene TRBD1, 5 bases. V lost 2 bases, J lost 7 bases, and 12 bases lay in between. CDR1 and CDR2 (germline): MNHEY, SVGAGI. The CDR3 length is 14 residues. CDR3 region: CASSYGGIRQPQHF. The CDR3 region has the DNA TGTGCCAGCAGTTACGGGGGGATCAGACAGCCCCAGCATTTT.

This clone was found a few times. The chain is built from TRBV6-5 and TRBJ2-2, with a tentative D call TRBD1 (5 bases). Germline lookup yields CDR1 MNHEY and CDR2 SVGAGI. V was cut by 6 bases and J by 4 bases, with 9 bases left in between. The CDR3 is 13 amino acids. This CDR3 reads CASSGHGTGELFF. The CDR3, as DNA: TGTGCCAGCAGCGGACATGGCACCGGGGAGCTGTTTTTT.

This clone was found once. Here the CDR3 DNA reads TGTGCCTCCCTGGGCGAGAGGAACACTGAAGCTTTCTTT. Its protein product is CASLGERNTEAFF. The J gene is TRBJ1-1, the V gene TRBV30; no definite D call. This CDR3 region has 13 residues. The germline V and J ends were trimmed by 7 bases and 1 base, with 13 bases remaining between them. From germline, CDR1 is GTSNPN and CDR2 SVGIG (reference sequence).

The chain joins TRBV4-3 to TRBJ1-2, with D hard to call. This CDR3 has 14 amino acids. Trimming removed 1 base at V and 5 bases at J, with 11 bases between. Germline V lookup: CDR1 LGHNA, CDR2 YSLEER. The CDR3 coding sequence is TGCGCCAGCAGCCAAGGGGCAACCTCTTATGGCTACACCTTC. As protein: CASSQGATSYGYTF.

The rearrangement joins TRBV28 to TRBJ2-5, with D uncertain. Deletions cut 1 base from V and 7 bases from J, with 13 bases between. The CDR3 covers 14 residues. Germline V gives CDR1 MDHEN, CDR2 SYDVKM. The CDR3 here is CASSLSAGIGTQYF. DNA of the CDR3: TGTGCCAGCAGTTTATCCGCAGGTATCGGGACCCAGTACTTC.

CDR3 bases: TGTGCCAGCAGCCCAGGGACCGTCAAAAACATTCAGTACTTC. It encodes CASSPGTVKNIQYF. The chain links TRBV5-4 to TRBJ2-4, with D perhaps TRBD1 or TRBD2 (5 bases each). Trimming took 4 bases from V and 3 from J, leaving 11 bases between them. Per germline, CDR1 SGHNT and CDR2 YYREEE (reference sequence). The CDR3 loop spans 14 amino acids.

The V gene is TRBV18, the J gene TRBJ2-3; 7 bases map to TRBD1. Germline V CDR1 and CDR2: KGHSH, LQKENI. This CDR3 spans 18 amino acids. V shed 4 bases and J 0 bases; nucleotides not matched to a gene: 13. The CDR3 reads CASSLGTAVYTSTDTQYF. CDR3 bases: TGTGCCAGCTCACTTGGGACAGCAGTCTACACTAGCACAGATACGCAGTATTTT.

A few counts support this clone. The gene calls are TRBV6-5 and TRBJ2-5; no clear D. There are 14 residues in the CDR3. Germline CDR1 and CDR2: MNHEY and SVGAGI. The germline V and J ends were trimmed by 6 bases and 2 bases, with 13 bases remaining between them. The CDR3 DNA sequence: TGTGCCAGCAGCCGCGTCGACAAGCAAGAGACCCAGTACTTC. Amino acids: CASSRVDKQETQYF.

This clone occurred once. This chain connects TRBV19 to TRBJ1-1; a possible D gene is TRBD1 (5 bases). Germline-derived CDR1 and CDR2 are LNHDA and SQIVND (reference sequence). The CDR3 has 15 residues. Trimming shortened V by 2 bases and J by 2 bases, and 12 bases separated the two germline ends. This chain's CDR3 is CASSINGHLNTEAFF. In DNA form, the CDR3 reads TGTGCCAGTAGTATAAACGGACACTTAAACACTGAAGCTTTCTTT.

This clone is labeled as medium-sized. The chain uses TRBV7-3 and TRBJ2-7; D unclear. Germline CDR1 and CDR2: SGHTA and FQGTGA. This CDR3 comprises 13 residues. The ends were cut back, 4 bases at V and 0 bases at J, with 7 bases in the middle. The CDR3 spells CASSSSSSYEQYF. In DNA form, the CDR3 reads TGTGCCAGCAGCTCATCAAGCTCCTACGAGCAGTACTTC.

The chain recombines TRBV29-1 with TRBJ2-5; TRBD2 matches 7 bases. The J call may not be correct, given that the DNA end is closer to TRBJ2-7. Germline loops: CDR1 SQVTM, CDR2 ANQGSEA. The CDR3 sequence is 12 residues long. CDR3: CSVDSGGDEQYF. Here the CDR3 DNA reads TGCAGCGTTGATTCGGGGGGAGACGAGCAGTACTTC.

The chain combines TRBV27 with TRBJ1-2; perhaps TRBD1 as D (6 bases). Trimming stripped 6 bases from V and 4 bases from J, with 15 bases between. Germline V gene data show CDR1 as MNHEY and CDR2 as SMNVEV (reference sequence). This CDR3 comprises 14 residues. CDR3 sequence reads: CASRILRGSYGYTF. The CDR3 DNA follows: TGTGCCAGCAGGATCCTGAGGGGGTCCTATGGCTACACCTTC.